A selection of T cell receptor beta chains follows, all from one sample in a study of Graves' ophthalmopathy and Graves' hyperthyroidism. TCRdb fed the multiplex PCR reads into MiXCR, producing one record per CDR3 protein. The sample lists over 650,000 distinct CDR3 sequences, more than 40% occurring once. Specimen: peripheral blood. Source of these receptors: an adult man with Graves' ophthalmopathy. Each CDR3 is given with its conserved first and last residue. Each record gives: V gene, clone size, D gene, J gene, CDR3 DNA, CDR3 protein. The D gene is left open where the match is weak. Size values are once, few and many counts, or a class for expanded clones, and some rows have none.

TRBV5-1,many,-,TRBJ2-2,TGCGCCAGCAGCTTGGAAAGCCAGGCGAACACCGGGGAGCTGTTTTTT,CASSLESQANTGELFF
TRBV3-1,-,-,TRBJ2-7,TGTGCCAGCAGCCAAGACCCCACTAGCTACGAGCAGTACTTC,CASSQDPTSYEQYF
TRBV9,-,TRBD1,TRBJ1-4,TGCGCCAGCAGCCAAACACCGAGGGGGCCTGCTAATGAAAAACTGTTTTTT,CASSQTPRGPANEKLFF
TRBV5-5,-,-,TRBJ2-7,TGTGCCAGCAGCTTGGTGTCTAGCGTGGAGCAGTACTTC,CASSLVSSVEQYF
TRBV2,many,-,TRBJ1-3,TGTGCCAGCAGTGTAACAGGCTCTGGAAACACCATATATTTT,CASSVTGSGNTIYF
TRBV9,-,TRBD1,TRBJ1-3,TGTGCCAGCAGCGCGCAGGGGGCTTTT,CASSAQGAF
TRBV29-1,-,-,TRBJ1-1,TGTGCATTTCGTAGGGTGAGGAACACTGAAGCTTTCTTT,CAFRRVRNTEAFF
TRBV12-3/TRBV12-4,-,-,TRBJ1-5,TGTGCCAGCAGCCCCGGGGGGCCCCAGCATTTT,CASSPGGPQHF
TRBV6-6,-,TRBD2,TRBJ2-7,TGTGCCAGCAGTCCGGGACTAGCGGGAACCTACGAGCGGTACTTC,CASSPGLAGTYERYF
TRBV2,many,TRBD2,TRBJ2-7,TGTGCCAGCGCACGGGAGGGCCCTCCGAACGAGCAGTACTTC,CASAREGPPNEQYF
TRBV19,many,-,TRBJ1-6,TGTGCCAGTAGTCCGGGGCCAAATTCACCCCTCCACTTT,CASSPGPNSPLHF
TRBV29-1,-,TRBD1,TRBJ1-6,TGCAGCGTTGGACAGGGGCCAATCACCCTCCACTTT,CSVGQGPITLHF
TRBV20-1,many,-,TRBJ2-5,TGCAGTGCTAACGACCCCGGGACCGTCCAAGAGACCCAGTACTTC,CSANDPGTVQETQYF
TRBV19,many,TRBD1,TRBJ2-7,TGTGCCAGTGGGGACAGTTTGTACGAGCAGTACTTC,CASGDSLYEQYF
TRBV6-2/TRBV6-3,-,-,TRBJ1-2,TGTGCCAGCAGTAAAGCGCTTCGGACGGACTATGGCTACACCTTC,CASSKALRTDYGYTF